This T cell receptor (beta chain) was identified in a study of blood T cell repertoires in COVID-19. On the study more broadly: Whether acute or convalescent, the COVID-19 samples came from the United States, Italy and Spain. The analysed material was cDNA or gDNA that came from T cells, B-cell-depleted T cells, or PBMCs.

Followed longitudinally, the Seattle patients had been enrolled during active infection. Authors' data handling: Reference gene primer amplification in the assay estimated nucleated cell counts. The assay was immunoSEQ multiplex PCR, and TCRdb's table has in-frame clones only and misses some. V, J and clone size derive from that table, while D and trimming were established from the DNA sequence. Of 350,000 to 400,000 clones detected, 89% appear once; the ten largest clones hold about 3%. The CDR3 is made up of 14 amino acids. CDR1 and CDR2 (germline): MNHEY, SVGEGT. Trimming removed 5 bases from V and 3 bases from J, with 11 bases in between.

The gene calls are TRBV6-2 or TRBV6-3 and TRBJ1-5, with a tentative D call TRBD1 (5 bases). The sequenced material came from peripheral blood. This receptor was obtained from a woman between 25 and 40 years old with COVID-19, enrolled during active disease. CDR3 residues: CASSPWDYNQPQHF. CDR3 sequence (DNA): TGTGCCAGCAGTCCCTGGGACTACAATCAGCCCCAGCATTTT.